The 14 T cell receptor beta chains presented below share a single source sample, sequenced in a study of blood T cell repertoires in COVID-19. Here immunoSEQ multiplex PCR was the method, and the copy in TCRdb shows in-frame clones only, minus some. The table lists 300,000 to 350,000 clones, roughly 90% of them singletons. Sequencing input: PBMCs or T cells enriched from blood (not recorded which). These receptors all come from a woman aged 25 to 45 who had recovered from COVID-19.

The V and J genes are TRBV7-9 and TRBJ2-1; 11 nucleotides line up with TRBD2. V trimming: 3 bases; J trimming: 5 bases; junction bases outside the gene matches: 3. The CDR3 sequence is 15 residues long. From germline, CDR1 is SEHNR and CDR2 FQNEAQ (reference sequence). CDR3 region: CASSLGTSGNNEQFF. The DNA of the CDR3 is TGTGCCAGCAGCTTGGGGACTAGCGGAAACAATGAGCAGTTCTTC.

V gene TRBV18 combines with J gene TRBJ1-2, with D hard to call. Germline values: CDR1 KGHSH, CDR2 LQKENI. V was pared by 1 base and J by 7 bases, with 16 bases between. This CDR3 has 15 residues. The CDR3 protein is CASSPLPGRVGGYTF. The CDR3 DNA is TGTGCCAGCTCACCACTTCCCGGTCGCGTCGGTGGCTACACCTTC.

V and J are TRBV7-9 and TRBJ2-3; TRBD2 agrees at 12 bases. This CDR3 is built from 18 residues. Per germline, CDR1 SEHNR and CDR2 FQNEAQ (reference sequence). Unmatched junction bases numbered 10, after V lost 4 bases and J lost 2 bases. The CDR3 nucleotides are TGTGCCAGCAGCTACCCGAGAGGACTAGCGGGACCCACAGATACGCAGTATTTT. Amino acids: CASSYPRGLAGPTDTQYF.

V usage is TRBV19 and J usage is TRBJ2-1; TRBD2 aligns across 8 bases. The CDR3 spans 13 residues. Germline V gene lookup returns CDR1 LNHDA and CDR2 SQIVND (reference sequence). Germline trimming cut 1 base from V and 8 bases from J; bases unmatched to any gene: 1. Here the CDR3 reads CASSIAGGYEQFF. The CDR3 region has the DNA TGTGCCAGTAGTATAGCGGGAGGGTATGAGCAGTTCTTC.

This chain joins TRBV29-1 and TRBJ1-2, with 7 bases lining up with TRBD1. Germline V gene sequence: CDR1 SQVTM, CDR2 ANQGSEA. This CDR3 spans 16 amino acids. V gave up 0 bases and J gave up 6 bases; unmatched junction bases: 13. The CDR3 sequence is CSVEDAPGQWRNGYTF. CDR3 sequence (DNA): TGCAGCGTTGAAGACGCACCGGGACAGTGGAGAAATGGCTACACCTTC.

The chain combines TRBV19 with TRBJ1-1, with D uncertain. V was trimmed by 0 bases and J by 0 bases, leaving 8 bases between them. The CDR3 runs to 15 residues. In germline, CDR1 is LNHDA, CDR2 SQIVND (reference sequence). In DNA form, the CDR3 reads TGTGCCAGTAGTATAGACGCCAGGATGAACACTGAAGCTTTCTTT. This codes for CASSIDARMNTEAFF.

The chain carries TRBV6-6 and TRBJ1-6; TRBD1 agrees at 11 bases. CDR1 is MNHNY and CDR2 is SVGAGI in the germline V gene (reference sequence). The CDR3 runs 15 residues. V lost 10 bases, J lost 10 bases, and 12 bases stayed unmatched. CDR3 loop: CATSPSGTGGSPLHF. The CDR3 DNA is TGTGCCACCTCTCCTTCCGGGACAGGGGGATCACCCCTCCACTTT.

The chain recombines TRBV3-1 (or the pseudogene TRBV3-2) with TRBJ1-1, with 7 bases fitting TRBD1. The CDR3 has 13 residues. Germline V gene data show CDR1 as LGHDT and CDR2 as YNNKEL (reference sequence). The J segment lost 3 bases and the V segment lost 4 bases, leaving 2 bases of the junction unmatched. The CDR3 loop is CASSPTGDTEAFF. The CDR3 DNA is TGTGCCAGCAGCCCAACAGGGGACACTGAAGCTTTCTTT.

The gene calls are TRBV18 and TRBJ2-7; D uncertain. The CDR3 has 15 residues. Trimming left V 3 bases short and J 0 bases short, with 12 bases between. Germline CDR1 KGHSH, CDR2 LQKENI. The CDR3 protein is CASSPVADSSYEQYF. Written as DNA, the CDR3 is TGTGCCAGCTCACCCGTGGCGGATAGCTCCTACGAGCAGTACTTC.

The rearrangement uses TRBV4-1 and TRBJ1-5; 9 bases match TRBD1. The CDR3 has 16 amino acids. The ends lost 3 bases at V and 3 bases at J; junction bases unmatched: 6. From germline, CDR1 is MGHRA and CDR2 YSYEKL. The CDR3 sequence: CASSHEGQGLNQPQHF. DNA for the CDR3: TGCGCCAGCAGCCACGAGGGACAGGGCCTCAATCAGCCCCAGCATTTT.

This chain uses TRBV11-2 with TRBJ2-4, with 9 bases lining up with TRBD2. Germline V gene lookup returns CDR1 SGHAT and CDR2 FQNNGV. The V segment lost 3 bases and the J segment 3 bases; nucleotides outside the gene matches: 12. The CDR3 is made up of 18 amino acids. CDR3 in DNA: TGTGCCAGCAGCTTCATATTGTTTAGCGGGAGCGACAAAAACATTCAGTACTTC. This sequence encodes CASSFILFSGSDKNIQYF.

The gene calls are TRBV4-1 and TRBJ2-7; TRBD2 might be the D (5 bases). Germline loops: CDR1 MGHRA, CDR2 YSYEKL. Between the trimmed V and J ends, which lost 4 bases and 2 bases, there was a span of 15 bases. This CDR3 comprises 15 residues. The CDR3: CASSPREIQPYEQYF. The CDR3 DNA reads TGCGCCAGCAGCCCGAGGGAGATCCAACCCTACGAGCAGTACTTC.

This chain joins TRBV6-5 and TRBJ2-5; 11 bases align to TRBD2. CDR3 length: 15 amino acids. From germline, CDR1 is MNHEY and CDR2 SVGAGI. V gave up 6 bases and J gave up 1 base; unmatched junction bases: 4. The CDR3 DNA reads TGTGCCAGCAGCCGCCTAGCGGGAGGCCAAGAGACCCAGTACTTC. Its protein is CASSRLAGGQETQYF.

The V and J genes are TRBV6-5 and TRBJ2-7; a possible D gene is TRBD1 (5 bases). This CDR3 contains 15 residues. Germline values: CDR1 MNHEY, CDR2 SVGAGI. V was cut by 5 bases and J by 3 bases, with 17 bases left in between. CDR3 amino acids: CASSPTLGLSYEQYF. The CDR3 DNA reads TGTGCCAGCAGTCCAACCTTGGGGCTCAGCTACGAGCAGTACTTC.